Given below is one T cell receptor (beta chain) in context. The antigen remains unidentified. Repertoires were generated with immunoSEQ multiplex PCR, while TCRdb's copy carries only in-frame clones and drops some. The table has 400,000 to 600,000 clones, approximately 95% seen once. Germline V gives CDR1 SGHRS, CDR2 YFSETQ. The V gene lost 5 bases and the J gene lost 2 bases, with 26 bases spanning the gap. The CDR3 contains 19 residues. This specimen comes from a study of shared clonotypes between healthy human individuals. Across the study: The plates for each donor numbered three CD4 naive, three CD4 memory, two CD8 naive and one CD8 memory.

Study-wide results and limits: Clonotype sharing among donors was expected to depend on sequencing depth. All-four-donor shared clonotypes had higher generation probabilities than non-shared clonotypes did.

The chain employs TRBV5-1 and TRBJ2-1, with D maybe TRBD1 (6 bases). This clonotype was obtained from a woman in her thirties in good health. The sequencing sample was made of naive CD4+ T cells sorted from blood. Indicated subset: CD45RA+ positively selected. CDR3 bases: TGCGCCAGCAGTGCTTCAAGGACAGTCACGGATGGACCCTACAATGAGCAGTTCTTC. Its translation: CASSASRTVTDGPYNEQFF. The variable domain in full, with the rest retrieved from reference TRBV5-1 and TRBJ2-1, is KAGVTQTPRYLIKTRGQQVTLSCSPISGHRSVSWYQQTPGQGLQFLFEYFSETQRNKGNFPGRFSGRQFSNSRSEMNVSTLELGDSALYLCASSASRTVTDGPYNEQFFGPGTRLTVL.